This TCR beta chain is from a study of OX40 agonist ivuxolimab in advanced cancers. Overall study context: Recorded diagnoses for dose-escalation patients were hepatocellular carcinoma, melanoma, renal cell or head and neck cancer. Prior anti-PD-1, anti-PD-L1 or anti-CTLA-4 therapy was allowed; 40% had some.

Profiled with immunoSEQ multiplex PCR; TCRdb holds only in-frame clones, not every one. The sample carries over 55,000 clones, approximately 85% recorded once. On this clone itself: Antigen unknown.

General study points: At doses 0.1 to 3.0 mg/kg, CD4+ and CD8+ clones expanded. Averaged across samples, CD8+ T cells carried more expanded clones than CD4+ did.

The junction had 3 bases not matched to a gene; V was cut back by 1 base and J by 3 bases. The CDR3 has 15 amino acids. Per the germline V gene, CDR1 is MNHNS and CDR2 is SASEGT. This chain connects TRBV6-1 to TRBJ2-1, with 7 bases lining up with TRBD1. Sequencing was performed on CD4+ or CD8+ T cells sorted from blood, taken in a trial of the OX40 agonist ivuxolimab. The sequence came from an adult with an advanced solid tumor such as melanoma, head and neck, liver or kidney cancer. The CDR3 reads CASSEVGTVYNEQFF. The CDR3 DNA reads TGTGCCAGCAGTGAAGTGGGGACAGTCTACAATGAGCAGTTCTTC.